The 29 T cell receptor beta chains given below trace back to one sample, sequenced in a study of read filtering for tumor transcriptome and immune sequencing. This library used roughly 400 ng RNA and molecular barcoded adaptors spanning alpha/delta and beta/gamma chains. TCRdb fed the reads into MiXCR, producing one record per CDR3 protein. The data show 35,000 to 40,000 distinct CDR3 sequences, around 15% seen once. Specimen: a population of CD138-negative cells sorted from bone marrow. These receptors originate from a donor at least 40 years old with multiple myeloma.

This chain joins TRBV20-1 and TRBJ2-3, with 7 bases matching TRBD1. V shed 3 bases and J 6 bases; nucleotides not matched to a gene: 9. This CDR3 has 14 amino acids. Germline V gene sequence: CDR1 DFQATT, CDR2 SNEGSKA (reference sequence). DNA for the CDR3: TGCAGTGCTAGCGTGGGTAGCAGGGGGGATACGCAGTATTTT. This translates into CSASVGSRGDTQYF.

This clonotype was observed a handful of times. One junction end does not reproduce the germline sequence, and a read error may be involved. V is TRBV5-6 and J is TRBJ2-2, with D perhaps given as TRBD1 or TRBD2 (5 bases each). Germline V lookup: CDR1 SGHDT, CDR2 YYEEEE. The CDR3 totals 13 residues. In DNA, the CDR3 is TGTGCCAGCAGCTTCGAGGTCACCGGGGACCTGTTTTTT. Its translation is CASSFEVTGDLFF. Combining the CDR3 with reference TRBV5-6 and TRBJ2-2 gives the whole variable domain DAGVTQSPTHLIKTRGQQVTLRCSPKSGHDTVSWYQQALGQGPQFIFQYYEEEERQRGNFPDRFSGHQFPNYSSELNVNALLLGDSALYLCASSFEVTGDLFFGEGSRLTVL.

The chain joins TRBV7-9 to TRBJ1-5; D uncertain. Germline V CDR1 and CDR2: SEHNR, FQNEAQ (reference sequence). CDR3 length: 15 residues. V was pared by 3 bases and J by 0 bases, with 9 bases between. The CDR3 nucleotides read TGTGCCAGCAGCTTTATGGGGAATAGCAATCAGCCCCAGCATTTT. It is translated as CASSFMGNSNQPQHF.

This clonotype was seen only a few times. The chain couples TRBV28 to TRBJ2-5, with TRBD1 identical over 9 bases. CDR3 length equals 14 residues. Germline CDR1 is MDHEN and CDR2 is SYDVKM. V gave up 8 bases and J gave up 3 bases; unmatched junction bases: 7. The CDR3 DNA reads as TGTGCCAGCGGGACGCGGACAGGGGAAGAGACCCAGTACTTC. This translates into CASGTRTGEETQYF.

The V gene is TRBV27, the J gene TRBJ2-7; D is undetermined. The germline V and J ends were trimmed by 4 bases and 4 bases, with 8 bases remaining between them. Germline assignment: CDR1 MNHEY and CDR2 SMNVEV (reference sequence). The CDR3 runs 12 residues. CDR3 bases: TGTGCCAGCAGTTCCGGCAATTACGAGCAGTACTTC. Its protein product is CASSSGNYEQYF.

This clonotype showed up just a few times. This clone may be a read error of a much larger clone one base away. The final CDR3 position lacks the conserved phenylalanine or tryptophan, pointing to a likely read error. The chain has TRBV20-1 and TRBJ2-5; D is ambiguous. The germline V gene has CDR1 DFQATT and CDR2 SNEGSKA (reference sequence). The length of the CDR3 is 14 residues. Trimming cost V 0 bases and J 2 bases, with 10 bases left between them. DNA for the CDR3: TGCAGTGCTAGAGATTCGTACACTCAAGAGACCCAGTACTCC. It yields the protein CSARDSYTQETQYS.

This clonotype was picked up many times. This chain links TRBV5-1 with TRBJ1-1, with a tentative D call TRBD1 (5 bases). CDR1 is SGHRS and CDR2 is YFSETQ in the germline V gene. The CDR3 length is 16 residues. V gave up 2 bases and J gave up 0 bases, with 14 bases separating them. CDR3 in amino acids: CASSLLVGEVNTEAFF. CDR3 in DNA: TGCGCCAGCAGCTTATTGGTGGGGGAGGTGAACACTGAAGCTTTCTTT. Based on the CDR3 plus reference TRBV5-1 and TRBJ1-1, the full variable domain is KAGVTQTPRYLIKTRGQQVTLSCSPISGHRSVSWYQQTPGQGLQFLFEYFSETQRNKGNFPGRFSGRQFSNSRSEMNVSTLELGDSALYLCASSLLVGEVNTEAFFGQGTRLTVV.

In the case of this clonotype: Just one base apart from a much larger clone, this may be a read error. This rearrangement joins TRBV30 to TRBJ2-7; maybe TRBD1 (5 bases). The CDR3 consists of 12 residues. The germline CDR1 and CDR2 sequences are GTSNPN and SVGIG (reference sequence). V was trimmed by 1 base and J by 9 bases, leaving 13 bases between them. The CDR3 reads CAWSGQGGRQYF. CDR3 nucleotides: TGTGCCTGGAGTGGGCAGGGCGGAAGGCAGTACTTC.

The table lists this clonotype with a count of one. As DNA, the CDR3 is TGTGCCAGCAGCTTGGGGGCCCTGAGCACTGAAGCTTTCTTT. Translation gives CASSLGALSTEAFF. The chain carries TRBV11-1 and TRBJ1-1; TRBD1 might be the D (6 bases). CDR1 is SGHAT and CDR2 is FQDESV in the germline V gene (reference sequence). Trimming took off 3 bases at V and 4 bases at J, with 12 bases between the two ends. The CDR3 loop spans 14 amino acids. Full variable domain (missing parts from reference TRBV11-1 and TRBJ1-1): EAEVAQSPRYKITEKSQAVAFWCDPISGHATLYWYRQILGQGPELLVQFQDESVVDDSQLPKDRFSAERLKGVDSTLKIQPAELGDSAMYLCASSLGALSTEAFFGQGTRLTVV.

The V call is TRBV7-2, the J call TRBJ2-1; 8 nucleotides match TRBD2. The germline CDR1 and CDR2 sequences are SGHTA and FQGNSA. This CDR3 contains 12 residues. Trimming removed 5 bases from V and 10 bases from J; junction bases left unmatched: 4. The CDR3 spells CASSGSGREQFF. For the CDR3, the DNA is TGTGCCAGCAGCGGCAGCGGGAGAGAGCAGTTCTTC.

A remark on this clonotype: This may be a read error, as it is one base from a much larger clone. The V call is TRBV10-3, the J call TRBJ1-5; TRBD1 might be the D (6 bases). Per the germline V gene, CDR1 is ENHRY and CDR2 is SYGVKD. The CDR3 spans 14 residues. The DNA for the CDR3 is TGTGCCGTCAGTCAAAACAGGGAGGGTCAGCCCCAGCATTTT. Translating it yields CAVSQNREGQPQHF.

This clonotype has more than one count but fewer than ten. This sequence joins TRBV20-1 and TRBJ1-2, with 11 positions matching TRBD1. V dropped 3 bases and J dropped 1; count of bases not matched to a gene: 4. The germline V gene has CDR1 DFQATT and CDR2 SNEGSKA (reference sequence). The CDR3 runs to 15 residues. CDR3 bases: TGCAGTGCTAGGGGACAGGGGGGTAATAACTATGGCTACACCTTC. It is translated as CSARGQGGNNYGYTF.

This clonotype was found many times. CDR3 sequence (DNA): TGTGCCAGCAGCTGGGTTTCCGGGGAGCTGTTTTTT. It yields the protein CASSWVSGELFF. V gene TRBV11-3 combines with J gene TRBJ2-2; D is undetermined. V was pared by 4 bases and J by 6 bases, with 6 bases between. CDR3 length: 12 residues. CDR1 is SGHNT, CDR2 YENEEA, per germline.

This clonotype was observed at least ten times. This chain links TRBV19 with TRBJ2-5; D is perhaps TRBD1 or TRBD2 (5 bases each). The germline V gene has CDR1 LNHDA and CDR2 SQIVND (reference sequence). This CDR3 has 15 amino acids. Trimming pared 8 bases from V and 2 bases from J, leaving 18 bases between. The CDR3 DNA follows: TGTGCCAGTCGGCTTTCCGGGACGAATCAAGAGACCCAGTACTTC. Amino acids: CASRLSGTNQETQYF.

In its sample, this clonotype was seen many times. The J gene is TRBJ2-2, the V gene TRBV7-3; the D gene could be TRBD1 or TRBD2 (5 bases each). The CDR3 totals 15 residues. CDR1 SGHTA and CDR2 FQGTGA come from the germline V gene. Trimming pared 8 bases from V and 3 bases from J, leaving 16 bases between. Here the CDR3 reads CASRRDATYTGELFF. The CDR3 DNA reads as TGTGCCAGCCGCAGGGACGCAACCTACACCGGGGAGCTGTTTTTT.

The sample holds many counts of this clonotype. This rearrangement joins TRBV7-8 to TRBJ2-3; D gene ambiguous. Germline values: CDR1 SGHVS, CDR2 FQNEAQ. The CDR3 sequence is 15 residues long. V was pared by 1 base and J by 0 bases, with 8 bases between. CDR3 bases: TGTGCCAGCAGCTTAGGCAGGCCCAGCACAGATACGCAGTATTTT. It translates to CASSLGRPSTDTQYF. Filled out from reference TRBV7-8 and TRBJ2-3, the complete variable domain reads GAGVSQSPRYKVAKRGQDVALRCDPISGHVSLFWYQQALGQGPEFLTYFQNEAQLDKSGLPSDRFFAERPEGSVSTLKIQRTQQEDSAVYLCASSLGRPSTDTQYFGPGTRLTVL.

The V gene is TRBV12-3 or TRBV12-4, the J gene TRBJ2-3; 13 bases match TRBD2. With 5 bases clipped from V and 6 bases from J, the junction kept 8 bases outside the gene matches. This CDR3 region has 16 residues. DNA for the CDR3: TGTGCCAGCAGTCCAATGACTAGCGGGGGGACGGATACGCAGTATTTT. Protein sequence: CASSPMTSGGTDTQYF.

This clonotype showed up just a few times. In DNA form, the CDR3 reads TGCGCCAGCAAAGGCGAAGCTGAAGCTTTCTTT. Amino acids: CASKGEAEAFF. The V gene is TRBV5-1, the J gene TRBJ1-1; D unclear. The germline CDR1 and CDR2 sequences are SGHRS and YFSETQ. The V and J ends lost 6 bases and 6 bases respectively, with 9 bases between them. The CDR3 loop spans 11 amino acids.

There are many counts of this clonotype. The gene calls are TRBV6-4 and TRBJ2-1, with D perhaps matching TRBD1 (5 bases). Trimming cost V 5 bases and J 4 bases, with 15 bases left between them. The CDR3 is 15 amino acids. Germline CDR1 is MRHNA and CDR2 is SNTAGT. The CDR3: CASSPTAFSYNEQFF. CDR3 bases: TGTGCCAGCAGTCCGACAGCTTTTTCGTACAATGAGCAGTTCTTC.

This clonotype was seen a handful of times. The chain recombines TRBV7-3 with TRBJ2-2; 7 positions agree with TRBD1. There are 15 residues in the CDR3. J gave up 4 bases and V 3 bases, and 5 bases lay outside the gene matches. The germline gives CDR1 SGHTA, CDR2 FQGTGA. The chain's CDR3 is CASSLGQLSTGELFF. CDR3 nucleotides: TGTGCCAGCAGCTTGGGACAGCTGAGCACCGGGGAGCTGTTTTTT.

This clonotype was seen many times. This chain connects TRBV5-1 to TRBJ1-1; 8 bases line up with TRBD1. The germline V gene encodes CDR1 SGHRS and CDR2 YFSETQ. The CDR3 totals 18 residues. V lost 4 bases, J lost 6 bases, and 20 bases stayed unmatched. The CDR3 coding sequence is TGCGCCAGCAGCCGGAGTGGGACAGGCTTTCGCGGACAATCTGAAGCTTTCTTT. This sequence encodes CASSRSGTGFRGQSEAFF.

V and J are TRBV5-1 and TRBJ2-5, with D uncertain. Germline CDR1 reads SGHRS; CDR2 reads YFSETQ. The CDR3 consists of 13 residues. Trimming pared 2 bases from V and 3 bases from J, leaving 8 bases between. The CDR3: CASSFNPEETQYF. Here the CDR3 DNA reads TGCGCCAGCAGCTTTAATCCCGAAGAGACCCAGTACTTC.

This clonotype was observed a few times. This sequence may be a read error, since a much larger clone differs from it by one base. Likely a read error: the CDR3 ends without its conserved phenylalanine or tryptophan. The chain has TRBV3-1 and TRBJ1-5; weak D call: TRBD1 (5 bases). V lost 3 bases to trimming and J lost 4 bases, with 7 bases between them. This CDR3 has 13 residues. Germline-derived CDR1 and CDR2 are LGHDT and YNNKEL (reference sequence). The CDR3 DNA is TGTGCCAGCAGCCAGGGGGATAATCAGCCCCAGCATTCT. It translates to CASSQGDNQPQHS.

This clonotype was seen many times. The V and J genes are TRBV11-2 and TRBJ2-5; possible D gene TRBD2, 6 bases. The CDR3 runs 16 residues. Trimming cost V 5 bases and J 6 bases, with 22 bases left between them. Germline V lookup: CDR1 SGHAT, CDR2 FQNNGV. CDR3 loop: CASSSRLLGGLKTQYF. CDR3 coding DNA: TGTGCCAGCAGCAGCCGACTCCTTGGGGGACTGAAGACCCAGTACTTC.

The genes are TRBV20-1 and TRBJ1-1, with D unresolved. Trimming took off 6 bases at V and 4 bases at J, with 15 bases between the two ends. Germline CDR1 reads DFQATT; CDR2 reads SNEGSKA (reference sequence). The CDR3 spans 13 residues. The CDR3: CSAPPTARTEAFF. The CDR3 DNA follows: TGCAGTGCCCCCCCCACAGCGCGCACTGAAGCTTTCTTT.

Concerning this clonotype itself: It may be a read error: a sequence one base away is much more abundant. DNA of the CDR3: TGCAGTGCTAGTCCGGACCAAGAGACCCGGTACTTC. As protein: CSASPDQETRYF. V is TRBV20-1 and J is TRBJ2-5; no reliable D call. Germline V gives CDR1 DFQATT, CDR2 SNEGSKA (reference sequence). The CDR3 has 12 residues.

In this sample, this clonotype is medium-sized. The chain joins TRBV6-2 or TRBV6-3 to TRBJ2-1, with D possibly being TRBD2 (6 bases). CDR1 and CDR2 (germline): MNHEY, SVGEGT. Trimming removed 2 bases at V and 8 bases at J, with 13 bases between. The length of the CDR3 is 14 residues. The CDR3 loop is CASSYTSRGYEQFF. The CDR3, as DNA: TGTGCCAGCAGTTACACTAGCCGCGGGTATGAGCAGTTCTTC.

This clonotype was counted at least ten times. CDR3 sequence: CASSLILSGGGKQFF. CDR3 bases: TGTGCCAGCAGCTTAATACTTAGCGGGGGGGGGAAGCAGTTCTTC. The chain carries TRBV7-2 and TRBJ2-1; 11 bases are a match to TRBD2. Germline V gene data show CDR1 as SGHTA and CDR2 as FQGNSA. CDR3 size: 15 residues. The V gene end was trimmed by 2 bases and the J gene end by 11 bases; junction bases not matched to a gene: 8.

The chain uses TRBV27 and TRBJ2-3; 7 bases map to TRBD1. Germline V CDR1 and CDR2: MNHEY, SMNVEV (reference sequence). The CDR3 totals 16 residues. Trimming at V came to 4 bases and at J to 5 bases, leaving 12 bases not matched to a gene. The CDR3 DNA reads TGTGCCAGCAGTTCAAGAGGGGCCAGGGGGTTAGATACGCAGTATTTT. The encoded protein is CASSSRGARGLDTQYF.